The following is a T cell receptor (beta chain) sequence with its context. Its matching antigen is unknown. The data derive from a study of identical twins. The study, taken as a whole, reports: Out-of-frame alpha sequences that twins shared showed excess low generation probability.

TCRdb reanalysed the 5' RACE reads using MiXCR and keeps one entry per CDR3 protein. The sample lists 1.5 million to 2 million distinct CDR3 sequences, around 29% occurring once. CDR1 is LGHDT and CDR2 is YNNKEL in the germline V gene (reference sequence). The V and J ends lost 4 bases and 4 bases respectively, with 14 bases between them. This CDR3 has 15 residues. V usage is TRBV3-1 and J usage is TRBJ2-1; D not resolved. The sequence was obtained from a newborn girl in good health. What was sequenced was cord blood. CDR3 coding DNA: TGTGCCAGCAGCCCCGCGGAGCGACCTTACAATGAGCAGTTCTTC. This codes for CASSPAERPYNEQFF.